This TCR beta chain was recorded in a study of cytomegalovirus exposure and HLA in healthy donors. General study points: As immune exposure information, only CMV serostatus was available. For cytomegalovirus status, the classifier reportedly gave diagnoses with high specificity and sensitivity.

As concerns this clone: Its antigen is undetermined.

PCR primers comprised 60 Vbeta and 13 Jbeta primers. Repertoires were generated with immunoSEQ multiplex PCR, while TCRdb's copy carries only in-frame clones and drops some. The repertoire has roughly 73,000 clones, 75% to 80% of them found once; the top ten carry under 4%. It was healthy bone marrow donors who served as donors. The CDR3 length is 14 residues. V shed 2 bases and J shed 7 bases, with 12 bases lying between them. CDR1 MNHEY and CDR2 SVGAGI come from the germline V gene. The receptor's source is a man aged 35-49 years in good health and CMV-seronegative. The chain combines TRBV6-5 with TRBJ2-1, with a tentative D call TRBD2 (7 bases). The sample consisted of PBMCs. Written as DNA, the CDR3 is TGTGCCAGCAGTTACGAGGGGGGAGGGAATGAGCAGTTCTTC. Translating gives CASSYEGGGNEQFF.